This T cell receptor beta chain was identified in a study of blood T cell repertoires in COVID-19. Across the whole study: PBMCs, B-cell-depleted T cells, or T cells provided the cDNA or gDNA that made up the material.

The V gene lost 6 bases and the J gene lost 5 bases, with 18 bases spanning the gap. Germline values: CDR1 SGHAT, CDR2 FQNNGV. CDR3 length: 15 amino acids. Participants were aged roughly 18 to 100 years from about two dozen US areas. Allocation to cohorts depended on clinical history reported by the participants. In the original workflow: Nucleated cell number was recorded as an estimate derived from reference gene primer amplification. Assay used: immunoSEQ multiplex PCR; TCRdb lists only in-frame clones, some missing. That table gives V, J and clone size, and the DNA gave D and trimming. The table shows more than 450,000 clones, with 87% occurring only once.

This clonotype was obtained from a woman aged 18-29 years who had recovered from COVID-19. Material: PBMCs or T cells enriched from blood (not recorded which). The chain uses TRBV11-2 and TRBJ2-3, with TRBD2 as a possible D gene (6 bases). The DNA of the CDR3 is TGTGCCAGCAGACCCCGGGGGTTCCAGGGAGATACGCAGTATTTT. Translated, it gives CASRPRGFQGDTQYF.